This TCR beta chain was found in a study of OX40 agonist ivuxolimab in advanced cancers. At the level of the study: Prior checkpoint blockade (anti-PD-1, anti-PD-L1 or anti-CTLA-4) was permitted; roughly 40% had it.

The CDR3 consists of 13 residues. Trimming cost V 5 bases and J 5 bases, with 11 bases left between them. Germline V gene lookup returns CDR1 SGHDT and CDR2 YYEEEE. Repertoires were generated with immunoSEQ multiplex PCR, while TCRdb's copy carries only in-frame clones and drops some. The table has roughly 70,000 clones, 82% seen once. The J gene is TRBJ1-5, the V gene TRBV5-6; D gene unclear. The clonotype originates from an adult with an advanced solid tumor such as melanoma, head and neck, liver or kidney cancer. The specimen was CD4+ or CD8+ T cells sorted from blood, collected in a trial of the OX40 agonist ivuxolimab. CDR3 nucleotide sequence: TGTGCCAGCAGTGCGGGGTTGTATCAGCCCCAGCATTTT. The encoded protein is CASSAGLYQPQHF.